Detailed here is one T cell receptor beta chain. The data were obtained in a study of blood T cell repertoires in COVID-19. Study overall: Whether acute or convalescent, the COVID-19 samples came from the United States, Italy and Spain. Nucleic acid was either cDNA or gDNA, and it came from T cells, B-cell-depleted T cells, or PBMCs.

After removal of 5 bases from V and 6 bases from J, the junction contained 9 bases not matched to a gene. From germline, CDR1 is KGHSH and CDR2 LQKENI. CDR3 size: 14 residues. In the original processing: How many nucleated cells were present was estimated from reference gene primer amplification. Measured with immunoSEQ multiplex PCR; TCRdb has only the in-frame clones, and not every one. That table supplies the V and J calls and clone size; D and trimming were determined from the DNA. The data contain about 260,000 clones, 65% to 90% of them seen just once; the ten biggest clones take up approximately 12%.

Sequencing was done on a sample of peripheral blood. The chain recombines TRBV18 with TRBJ2-7; 8 nucleotides match TRBD1. The origin of this receptor is a human donor in a cohort sampled during active COVID-19. The CDR3, as DNA: TGTGCCAGCTCAGCCGGACAGGGACCAATCGAGCAGTACTTC. This codes for CASSAGQGPIEQYF.